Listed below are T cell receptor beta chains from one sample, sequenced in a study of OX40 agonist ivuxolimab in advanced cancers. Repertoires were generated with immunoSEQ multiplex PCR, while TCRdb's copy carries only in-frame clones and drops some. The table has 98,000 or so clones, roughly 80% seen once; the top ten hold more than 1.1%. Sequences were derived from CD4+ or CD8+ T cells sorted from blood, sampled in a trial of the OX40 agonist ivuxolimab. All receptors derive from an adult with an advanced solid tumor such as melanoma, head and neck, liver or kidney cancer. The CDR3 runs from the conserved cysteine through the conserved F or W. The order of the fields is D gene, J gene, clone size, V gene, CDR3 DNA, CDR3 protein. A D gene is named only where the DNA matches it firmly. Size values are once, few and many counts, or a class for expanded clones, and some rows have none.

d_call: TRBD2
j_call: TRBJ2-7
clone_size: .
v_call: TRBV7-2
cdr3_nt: TGTGCCAGCAGCCGAGGCCTAGCGGGGGGATCCTACGAGCAGTACTTC
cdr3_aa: CASSRGLAGGSYEQYF

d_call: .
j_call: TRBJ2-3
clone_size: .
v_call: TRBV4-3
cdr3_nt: TGCGCCAGCACAAAGCAGGGACGGACAGATACGCAGTATTTT
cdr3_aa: CASTKQGRTDTQYF

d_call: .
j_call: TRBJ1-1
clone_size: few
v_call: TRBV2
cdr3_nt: TGTGCCCTTGGTAGGGTGCGAGACACTGAAGCTTTCTTT
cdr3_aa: CALGRVRDTEAFF

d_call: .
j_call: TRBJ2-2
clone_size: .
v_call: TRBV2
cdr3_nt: TGTGCCAGCAGTGGTCTATTGTCCGGGGAGCTGTTTTTT
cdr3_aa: CASSGLLSGELFF

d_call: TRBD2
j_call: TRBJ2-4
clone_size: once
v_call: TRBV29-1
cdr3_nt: TGCAGCGTTGAGGGGGGGACCAAAAACATTCAGTACTTC
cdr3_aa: CSVEGGTKNIQYF

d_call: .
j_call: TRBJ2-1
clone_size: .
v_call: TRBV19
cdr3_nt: TGTGCCACTAAAGACGGGGTTAGCGGCCCCCCGCATGAGCAGTTCTTC
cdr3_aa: CATKDGVSGPPHEQFF

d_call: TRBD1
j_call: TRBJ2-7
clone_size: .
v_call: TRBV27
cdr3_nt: TGTGCCAGCAGCAAACAGGGGGCGGAGATCGAGCAGTACTTC
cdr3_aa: CASSKQGAEIEQYF

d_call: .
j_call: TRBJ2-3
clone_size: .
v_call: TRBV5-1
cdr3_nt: TGCGCCAGCAGCCGCGGCAGGGGAAACACAGATACGCAGTATTTT
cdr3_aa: CASSRGRGNTDTQYF

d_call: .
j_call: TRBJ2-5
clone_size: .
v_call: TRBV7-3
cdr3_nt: TGTGCCAGCAGCCCCAGGAATGGGGAGACCCAGTACTTC
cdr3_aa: CASSPRNGETQYF

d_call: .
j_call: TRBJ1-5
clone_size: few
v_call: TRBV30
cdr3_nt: TGTGCCTGGAGTGCGGGGGGAGCGGACCAGCCCCAGCATTTT
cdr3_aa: CAWSAGGADQPQHF

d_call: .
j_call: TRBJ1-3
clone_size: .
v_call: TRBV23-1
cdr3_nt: TGCGCCAGCAGTCAAAGGAACAGAAAGGTGGGAGTTTCTGGAAACACCATATATTTT
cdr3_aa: CASSQRNRKVGVSGNTIYF

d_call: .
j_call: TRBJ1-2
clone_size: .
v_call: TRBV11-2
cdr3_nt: TGTGCCAGCAGCTTAGGCGTCGGCTTGAACTATGGCTACACCTTC
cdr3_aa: CASSLGVGLNYGYTF

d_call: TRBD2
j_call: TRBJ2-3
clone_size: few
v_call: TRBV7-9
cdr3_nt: TGTGCCAGCAGGACTAGCGGGGGCACAGATACGCAGTATTTT
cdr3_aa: CASRTSGGTDTQYF

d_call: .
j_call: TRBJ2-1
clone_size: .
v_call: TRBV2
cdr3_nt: TGTGCCAGCAGTGGGTCCCTTTCCTACAATGAGCAGTTCTTC
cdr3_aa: CASSGSLSYNEQFF

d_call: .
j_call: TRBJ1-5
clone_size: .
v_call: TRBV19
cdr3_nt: TGTGCCAGTAGTCACAGGCGCAATCAGCCCCAGCATTTT
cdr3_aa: CASSHRRNQPQHF

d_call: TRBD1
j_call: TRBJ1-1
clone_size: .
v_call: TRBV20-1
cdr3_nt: TGCAGTGCGCGACAGGGTCGGGAAGCTTTCTTT
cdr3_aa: CSARQGREAFF

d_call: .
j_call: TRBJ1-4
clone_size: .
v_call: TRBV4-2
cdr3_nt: TGTGCCAGCAGCCAAGACCTCCAGCGGGCTGAAAAACTGTTTTTT
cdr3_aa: CASSQDLQRAEKLFF

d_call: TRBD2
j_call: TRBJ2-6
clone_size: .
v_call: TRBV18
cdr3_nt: TGTGCCAGCTCACTTACCTCCGGGACTAGCGGGGGCATCAGCTCTGGGGCCAACGTCCTGACTTTC
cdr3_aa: CASSLTSGTSGGISSGANVLTF

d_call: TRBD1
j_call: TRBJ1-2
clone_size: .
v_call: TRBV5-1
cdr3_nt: TGCGCCAGCAGCCTTCAACAGGGGGTTAACTATGGCTACACCTTC
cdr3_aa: CASSLQQGVNYGYTF

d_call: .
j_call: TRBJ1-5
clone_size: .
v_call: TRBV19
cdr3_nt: TGTGCCAGTAGTATAAAGCCGGGAATTAGGCAGCCCCAGCATTTT
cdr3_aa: CASSIKPGIRQPQHF

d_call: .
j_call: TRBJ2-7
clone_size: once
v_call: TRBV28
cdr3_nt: TGTGCCAGCAACCCCCCTGCAAAAGCGGCCTCCTACGAGCAGTACTTC
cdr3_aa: CASNPPAKAASYEQYF

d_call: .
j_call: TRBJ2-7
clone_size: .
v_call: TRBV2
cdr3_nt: TGTGCCAGCAGTGTACTGGGGTCCTACGAGCAGTACTTC
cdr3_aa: CASSVLGSYEQYF

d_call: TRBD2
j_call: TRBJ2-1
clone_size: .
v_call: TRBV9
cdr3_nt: TGTGCCAGCAGCGTAGTTAGTATTAGCGGGAGGGCCCCCTCCTACAATGAGCAGTTCTTC
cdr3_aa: CASSVVSISGRAPSYNEQFF

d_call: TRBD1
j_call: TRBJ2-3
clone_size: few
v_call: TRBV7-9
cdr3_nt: TGTGCCAGCAGCTCCCGGGACAGGGGGCGCGTGGCAGATACGCAGTATTTT
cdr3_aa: CASSSRDRGRVADTQYF

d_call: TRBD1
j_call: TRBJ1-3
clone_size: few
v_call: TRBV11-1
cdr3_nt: TGTGCCAGCAGCCGGACAGGGGTCCGGAGCGGTTCTGGAAACACCATATATTTT
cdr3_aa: CASSRTGVRSGSGNTIYF

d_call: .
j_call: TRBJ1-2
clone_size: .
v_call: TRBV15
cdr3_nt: TGTGCCACCAGCAGAGTAGAGCGGGGGCGAGGTGGCTACACCTTC
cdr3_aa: CATSRVERGRGGYTF

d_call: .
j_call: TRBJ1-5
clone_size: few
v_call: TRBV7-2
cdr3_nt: TGTGCCAGCAGCTCTCAAACGGGTTTGCAGCCCCAGCATTTT
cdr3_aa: CASSSQTGLQPQHF